This T cell receptor (beta chain) was captured in a study of blood T cell repertoires in COVID-19 (TCRdb year 2020). With respect to the entire study: The collaborator samples originated in the United States, Italy and Spain and spanned the acute and convalescent phases of COVID-19. The prospective study material was composed of cDNA or gDNA derived from T cells, B-cell-depleted T cells, or PBMCs. Deeply sampled blood TCRbeta repertoires from subjects exposed to, actively infected with, or recovered from COVID-19 were included in the dataset. The repertoires were released in a freely available public database meant as a resource for research on the immune response to SARS-CoV-2. The samples were drawn from two sources: the first 160 participants of the ongoing ImmuneRACE study, and over 1,000 subjects contributed by 6 global collaborators. Sample metadata almost always included a de-identified subject ID, COVID-19 status, age in years and sex. Where available, HLA class I and class II types were obtained from metadata supplied by the sample provider rather than from assay-based typing. Summary of the overall study and its limitations: Clinical and demographic metadata were provided uncurated, with the amount varying by source and participant.

On this clone itself: No cognate antigen has been identified for it. No clone much larger than this one lies a single base away; base qualities are absent.

Each collaborating institution followed its own protocols to collect whole blood in K2EDTA tubes. Collaborator samples were shipped for TCRbeta analysis as frozen whole blood, isolated PBMCs, or DNA extracted from either sample type. TCRbeta CDR3 regions were amplified from genomic DNA using the immunoSEQ Assay, a bias-controlled multiplex PCR. The study's processing was this. The number of nucleated cells in each sample was estimated by amplification of reference gene primers within the assay. To quantify the absolute abundance of each unique TCRbeta CDR3 rearrangement, sequence reads were collapsed and filtered. For each sample, productive Simpson clonality was calculated as the square root of Simpson's diversity index across productive rearrangements. TCRdb stores this immuneACCESS table with in-frame sequences only. Part of the clones is absent; in the studies checked, under half of the shortfall reflects unresolved V genes, and no reason is known for the rest. V and J calls and clone size follow that table, whereas D and trimming were derived from the DNA. Here the sample has 200,000 to 250,000 clones; around 81% occur a single time. Jointly, the top ten make up about 7.2% of the sample.

The CDR3 runs 16 amino acids, cysteine and phenylalanine included. CDR3 DNA is the only sequence kept; it has 48 bases, read in frame from the first base. For CDR1 and CDR2, the germline V gene (reference sequence) lists PRHDT and FYEKMQ. V loses 5 bases, J loses 1 base, and the germline ends lie 17 bases apart. The sequence was obtained from a woman in her 70s with acute or convalescent COVID-19. The V and J genes are TRBV13 and TRBJ1-1, with the D gene call left open. Material for sequencing was peripheral blood. The nucleotides are TGTGCCAGCAGCCTGGGCCTTAGGTACGGGAACACTGAAGCTTTCTTT. Translated, this is CASSLGLRYGNTEAFF.